The rows below give T cell receptor beta chains drawn from one sample of a study of cytomegalovirus exposure and HLA in healthy donors. Generated by immunoSEQ multiplex PCR, the TCRdb table keeps only in-frame clones and is missing some. The sample lists under 400,000 clones; roughly 90% were seen once. The source material was PBMCs. Receptor source: a man under 40 in good health and CMV-seronegative. CDR3s include the opening cysteine and the closing phenylalanine or tryptophan. A D gene is named only where the DNA matches it firmly. The size entry is marked missing in some rows and otherwise reads once, few, many or a size class.

CDR3 protein,CDR3 DNA,clone size,J gene,V gene,CDR3 length,D gene
CASSPIQGATEAFF,TGTGCCAGTAGTCCAATACAGGGGGCCACTGAAGCTTTCTTT,once,TRBJ1-1,TRBV19,14,TRBD1
CASSFTGGTGEQYF,TGTGCCAGCAGTTTCACTGGGGGGACCGGCGAGCAGTACTTC,-,TRBJ2-7,TRBV6-5,14,-
CASSPVSTDTQYF,TGTGCCAGCAGCCCCGTCAGCACAGATACGCAGTATTTT,few,TRBJ2-3,TRBV14,13,-
CASSRDSSEKLFF,TGCGCCAGCAGCCGGGACAGTAGCGAAAAACTGTTTTTT,few,TRBJ1-4,TRBV10-1,13,TRBD1
CASSLERVEYF,TGTGCCAGCAGCTTAGAAAGAGTGGAGTACTTC,-,TRBJ2-7,TRBV5-6,11,-
CAISAVDTIYF,TGTGCCATCAGTGCTGTTGACACCATATATTTT,few,TRBJ1-3,TRBV10-3,11,-
CASKEHRGETDTQYF,TGTGCCAGCAAGGAACACAGGGGCGAAACAGATACGCAGTATTTT,-,TRBJ2-3,TRBV6-6,15,TRBD1
CASSLTGQGLYNEQFF,TGTGCCAGCAGTCTAACTGGACAGGGCCTCTACAATGAGCAGTTCTTC,-,TRBJ2-1,TRBV27,16,TRBD1
CASSAGGGRGYTF,TGTGCCAGCAGCGCGGGGGGGGGCCGTGGCTACACCTTC,-,TRBJ1-2,TRBV11-2,13,-
CASSPPDRDIYNSPLHF,TGTGCCAGCTCACCCCCCGACAGGGATATATATAATTCACCCCTCCACTTT,-,TRBJ1-6,TRBV18,17,TRBD1
CASSYGVRGNQPQHF,TGTGCCAGCAGCTACGGGGTCCGTGGAAATCAGCCCCAGCATTTT,-,TRBJ1-5,TRBV7-8,15,-
CASSQKCLYQPQHF,TGTGCCAGCAGCCAAAAATGCCTATATCAGCCCCAGCATTTT,-,TRBJ1-5,TRBV14,14,-
CASSQRPGVTDTQYF,TGTGCCAGCAGCCAAAGGCCGGGGGTCACAGATACGCAGTATTTT,-,TRBJ2-3,TRBV4-2,15,-
CASSELTGSETQYF,TGTGCCAGCAGTGAATTGACGGGGTCGGAGACCCAGTACTTC,-,TRBJ2-5,TRBV25-1,14,-
CASSPTSGGADEQFF,TGTGCCAGCAGCCCGACTAGCGGGGGGGCCGATGAGCAGTTCTTC,-,TRBJ2-1,TRBV7-9,15,TRBD2
CASSYSGWAGNGYTF,TGTGCCAGCAGTTACTCGGGGTGGGCGGGGAATGGCTACACCTTC,-,TRBJ1-2,TRBV6-6,15,-
CSVAGITNEKLFF,TGCAGCGTTGCAGGGATCACTAATGAAAAACTGTTTTTT,-,TRBJ1-4,TRBV29-1,13,-
CASSLSRDRGQPQHF,TGTGCCAGCAGTTTATCCCGGGACAGGGGTCAGCCCCAGCATTTT,few,TRBJ1-5,TRBV27,15,TRBD1
CASSLGQRAYEQYF,TGTGCCAGCTCACTTGGACAGCGCGCCTACGAGCAGTACTTC,few,TRBJ2-7,TRBV18,14,-
CASTRGLLRGEQFF,TGCGCCAGCACAAGGGGGCTTCTACGGGGTGAGCAGTTCTTC,once,TRBJ2-1,TRBV5-1,14,TRBD1
CAISDILAEAFF,TGTGCCATCAGCGACATTCTCGCTGAAGCTTTCTTT,few,TRBJ1-1,TRBV10-3,12,-
CASSPGTANTEAFF,TGTGCCAGCAGCCCCGGGACAGCAAACACTGAAGCTTTCTTT,-,TRBJ1-1,TRBV7-8,14,TRBD1
CASSSSAGGPYEQYF,TGTGCCAGCAGCTCCTCGGCGGGGGGGCCCTACGAGCAGTACTTC,-,TRBJ2-7,TRBV4-2,15,TRBD2
CASRDLQGRFGQPQHF,TGTGCCAGTAGGGATTTACAGGGGAGGTTCGGTCAGCCCCAGCATTTT,-,TRBJ1-5,TRBV19,16,TRBD1
CASSQEDGWETQYF,TGTGCCAGCAGCCAGGAGGATGGGTGGGAGACCCAGTACTTC,-,TRBJ2-5,TRBV11-3,14,-
CASSTGGGAGGYTF,TGCGCCAGCAGCACCGGAGGGGGGGCGGGAGGCTACACCTTC,-,TRBJ1-2,TRBV4-1,14,-
CASSLSLGGVMQETQYF,TGTGCCAGCAGCCTTAGCCTGGGCGGGGTCATGCAAGAGACCCAGTACTTC,-,TRBJ2-5,TRBV7-8,17,-
CASTQGLPQPQHF,TGTGCCAGCACGCAGGGGCTACCTCAGCCCCAGCATTTT,-,TRBJ1-5,TRBV28,13,-
CASSQGLAGSSYEQYF,TGCGCCAGCAGCCAAGGACTAGCGGGGAGCTCCTACGAGCAGTACTTC,-,TRBJ2-7,TRBV4-1,16,TRBD2
CASSGEGTGENEQFF,TGTGCCAGCAGTGGGGAGGGGACGGGGGAGAATGAGCAGTTCTTC,-,TRBJ2-1,TRBV27,15,TRBD2
CASQRQGGYNSPLHF,TGTGCCAGCCAACGACAGGGGGGCTATAATTCACCCCTCCACTTT,-,TRBJ1-6,TRBV19,15,TRBD1
CASSLAGADQPQHF,TGTGCCAGCAGCTTGGCAGGGGCCGATCAGCCCCAGCATTTT,-,TRBJ1-5,TRBV5-4,14,-
CASSLAGWAGMNTEAFF,TGCGCCAGCAGCTTGGCCGGGTGGGCAGGGATGAACACTGAAGCTTTCTTT,-,TRBJ1-1,TRBV5-1,17,-
CASSLEITGSSYEQYF,TGCGCCAGCAGCTTAGAAATTACAGGGAGCTCCTACGAGCAGTACTTC,-,TRBJ2-7,TRBV5-1,16,-
CASSEEGGWIELVSYEQYF,TGTGCCAGCAGTGAAGAAGGGGGCTGGATTGAGCTAGTCTCCTACGAGCAGTACTTC,-,TRBJ2-7,TRBV6-1,19,TRBD1
CASSPPNYEQYF,TGTGCCAGCAGCCCCCCCAACTACGAGCAGTACTTC,-,TRBJ2-7,TRBV7-9,12,-
CASSHAGANGYTF,TGTGCCAGCAGCCATGCAGGGGCGAATGGCTACACCTTC,few,TRBJ1-2,TRBV11-2,13,-
CASSYDRGRNYGYTF,TGTGCCAGCAGTTACGACAGGGGGCGGAACTATGGCTACACCTTC,few,TRBJ1-2,TRBV6-5,15,TRBD1
CASSPRTGGFIYNEQFF,TGTGCCAGCAGTCCTCGGACAGGGGGCTTCATCTACAATGAGCAGTTCTTC,-,TRBJ2-1,TRBV27,17,TRBD1
CASSPSTGIYEQYF,TGTGCCAGCTCACCTTCGACAGGGATCTACGAGCAGTACTTC,-,TRBJ2-7,TRBV18,14,TRBD1
CASSEGGTPLSPQHF,TGTGCCAGCAGTGAGGGGGGGACGCCTTTATCCCCCCAGCATTTT,-,TRBJ1-5,TRBV25-1,15,-
CSAGEAYYGYTF,TGCAGCGCCGGGGAGGCCTACTATGGCTACACCTTC,-,TRBJ1-2,TRBV29-1,12,-
CASSLGAGHGYTF,TGTGCCAGCAGCTTAGGGGCAGGCCATGGCTACACCTTC,-,TRBJ1-2,TRBV7-6,13,-
CASSPGTSGGEQFF,TGTGCCAGCAGCCCCGGGACTAGCGGAGGGGAGCAGTTCTTC,-,TRBJ2-1,TRBV11-3,14,TRBD2
CASRGITGTGSYEQYF,TGTGCCAGTAGGGGGATAACCGGGACAGGGTCCTACGAGCAGTACTTC,once,TRBJ2-7,TRBV19,16,TRBD1
CASSLRNPGTTPDEQYF,TGTGCCAGCAGCTTACGAAACCCCGGGACAACTCCGGACGAGCAGTACTTC,-,TRBJ2-7,TRBV11-2,17,-
CASSLRYSGGIKETQYF,TGTGCCAGCAGCCTCCGATATAGCGGGGGGATTAAAGAGACCCAGTACTTC,-,TRBJ2-5,TRBV5-6,17,TRBD2
CASSLSTRPPLHF,TGTGCCAGCAGCCTCTCGACGAGGCCACCCCTCCACTTT,-,TRBJ1-6,TRBV7-9,13,-
CASSHQTTGRRTDTQYF,TGTGCCAGCAGCCACCAAACGACAGGGCGGCGCACAGATACGCAGTATTTT,-,TRBJ2-3,TRBV14,17,TRBD1
CASTYGGVQGQPQHF,TGTGCCAGCACCTACGGCGGGGTCCAAGGACAGCCCCAGCATTTT,-,TRBJ1-5,TRBV6-5,15,-
CASSIRTGLNTEAFF,TGTGCCAGTAGTATCAGGACAGGCCTGAACACTGAAGCTTTCTTT,-,TRBJ1-1,TRBV19,15,TRBD1